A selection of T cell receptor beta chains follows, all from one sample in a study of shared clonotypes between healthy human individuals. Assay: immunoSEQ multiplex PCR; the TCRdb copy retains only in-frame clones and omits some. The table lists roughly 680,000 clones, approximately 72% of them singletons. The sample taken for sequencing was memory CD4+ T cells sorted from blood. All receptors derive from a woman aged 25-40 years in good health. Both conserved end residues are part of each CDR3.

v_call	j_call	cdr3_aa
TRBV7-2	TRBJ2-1	CASSLAASGRSQGYNEQFF
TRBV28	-	CASTRAGVRSYEQYF
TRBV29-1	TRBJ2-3	CSVVVVLAGVSDTQYF
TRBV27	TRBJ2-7	CASSFAGTVYEQYF
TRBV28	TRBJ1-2	CASSRQLPYGYTF
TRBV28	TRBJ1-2	CASSRTDRHGYTF
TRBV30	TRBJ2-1	CAWGLAFEQFF
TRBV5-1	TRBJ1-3	CASSRLEANSGNTIYF
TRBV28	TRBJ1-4	CASSLTGAANEKLFF
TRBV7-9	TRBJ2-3	CASSKGSLSTDTQYF
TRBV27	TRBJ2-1	CASRSSGRGTYNEQFF
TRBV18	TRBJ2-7	CASSPLTSGDYEQYF
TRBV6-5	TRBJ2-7	CASSYPGRSDEQYF
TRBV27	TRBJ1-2	CASSLRQGGYGYTF
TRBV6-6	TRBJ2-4	CASSYSGVGKNIQYF
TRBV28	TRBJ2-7	CASSKTPFYEQYF